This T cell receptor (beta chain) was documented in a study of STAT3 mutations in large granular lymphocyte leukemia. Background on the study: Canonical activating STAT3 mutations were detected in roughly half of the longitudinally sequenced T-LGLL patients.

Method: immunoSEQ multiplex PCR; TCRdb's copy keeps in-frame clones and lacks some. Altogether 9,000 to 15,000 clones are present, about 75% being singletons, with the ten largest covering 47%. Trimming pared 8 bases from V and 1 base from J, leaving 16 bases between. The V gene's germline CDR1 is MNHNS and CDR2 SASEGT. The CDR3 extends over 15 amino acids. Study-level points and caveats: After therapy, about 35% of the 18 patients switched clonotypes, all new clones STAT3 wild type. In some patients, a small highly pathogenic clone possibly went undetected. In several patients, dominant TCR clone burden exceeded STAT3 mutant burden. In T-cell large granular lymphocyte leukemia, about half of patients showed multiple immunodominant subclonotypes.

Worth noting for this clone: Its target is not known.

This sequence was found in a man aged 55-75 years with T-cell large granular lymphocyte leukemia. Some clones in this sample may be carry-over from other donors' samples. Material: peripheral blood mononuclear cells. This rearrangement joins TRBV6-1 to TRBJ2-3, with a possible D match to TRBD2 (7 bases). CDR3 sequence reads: CASGGQGRGTDTQYF. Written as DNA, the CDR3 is TGTGCCAGCGGCGGGCAGGGGAGGGGCACAGATACGCAGTATTTT.